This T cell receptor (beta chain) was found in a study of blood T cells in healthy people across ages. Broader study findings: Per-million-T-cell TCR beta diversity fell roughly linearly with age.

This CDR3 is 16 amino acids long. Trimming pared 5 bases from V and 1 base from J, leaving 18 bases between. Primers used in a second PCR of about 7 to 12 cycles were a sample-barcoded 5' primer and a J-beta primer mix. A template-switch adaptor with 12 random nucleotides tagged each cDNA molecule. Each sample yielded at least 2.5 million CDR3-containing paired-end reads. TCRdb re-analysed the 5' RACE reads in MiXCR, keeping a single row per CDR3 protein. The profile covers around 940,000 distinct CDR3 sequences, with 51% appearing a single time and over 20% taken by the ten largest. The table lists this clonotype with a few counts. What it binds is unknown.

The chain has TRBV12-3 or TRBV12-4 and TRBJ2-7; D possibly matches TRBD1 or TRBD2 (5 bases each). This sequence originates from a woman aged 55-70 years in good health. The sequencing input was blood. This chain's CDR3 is CASSPIRDRLSYEQYF. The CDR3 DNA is TGTGCCAGCAGTCCAATCCGGGACCGTTTGTCCTACGAGCAGTACTTC.